This TCR beta chain derives from a study of shared clonotypes between healthy human individuals. TCRdb keeps only in-frame clones here, not all; method: immunoSEQ multiplex PCR. The sample records fewer than 1 million clones, 96% being singletons. Trimming took 0 bases from V and 7 from J, leaving 10 bases between them. The CDR3 has 14 amino acids. CDR1 and CDR2 from the germline V gene are SGHDN and FVKESK. Naive CD8 cells, CD45RO-negative and positively selected for CCR7, excluded terminally differentiated effector memory CD45RA+ cells. The clonotype was recovered from a man aged 25 to 40 in good health. The sequenced sample was naive CD8+ T cells sorted from blood. The chain combines TRBV14 with TRBJ2-1, with D tentatively TRBD1 or TRBD2 (5 bases each). Here the CDR3 reads CASSQDLWGNEQFF. The CDR3 region has the DNA TGTGCCAGCAGCCAAGATCTATGGGGGAATGAGCAGTTCTTC.